The TCR beta chain described here comes from a study of blood T cell repertoires in COVID-19. Repertoires were generated with immunoSEQ multiplex PCR, while TCRdb's copy carries only in-frame clones and drops some. The sample records approximately 220,000 clones, around four fifths being singletons. The CDR3 runs to 15 residues. V was clipped by 5 bases and J by 1 base, with 14 bases between them. Germline V CDR1 and CDR2: MNHEY, SMNVEV (reference sequence). This receptor was taken from a woman aged 55 to 70 who had recovered from COVID-19. The genes are TRBV27 and TRBJ1-1; D call uncertain. Sequenced material: peripheral blood. The CDR3 DNA is TGTGCCAGCAGTCCTTGGGCCAATGAGAACACTGAAGCTTTCTTT. It encodes CASSPWANENTEAFF.